The clone carrying this TCR beta chain was counted only a few times. V trimming: 5 bases; J trimming: 5 bases; junction bases outside the gene matches: 4. Germline V lookup: CDR1 MNHEY, CDR2 SMNVEV (reference sequence). This CDR3 has 14 residues. The sample is drawn from a study of blood T cell repertoires in COVID-19. In the authors' methods: The assay estimated nucleated cells by amplifying reference gene primers. The table came from immunoSEQ multiplex PCR; TCRdb's copy has only in-frame clones and leaves some out. The V and J calls and the clone size are those of that table, but D and trimming were determined from the DNA. The sample contains 150,000 to 200,000 clones, more than 75% of which appear only once.

The sequence derives from a woman between 65 and 79 years old with acute or convalescent COVID-19. Sequenced input: peripheral blood. This chain links TRBV27 with TRBJ1-5; 9 positions match TRBD1. The CDR3 spells CASSPTGGDQPQHF. The CDR3 DNA follows: TGTGCCAGCAGTCCGACAGGGGGAGATCAGCCCCAGCATTTT.